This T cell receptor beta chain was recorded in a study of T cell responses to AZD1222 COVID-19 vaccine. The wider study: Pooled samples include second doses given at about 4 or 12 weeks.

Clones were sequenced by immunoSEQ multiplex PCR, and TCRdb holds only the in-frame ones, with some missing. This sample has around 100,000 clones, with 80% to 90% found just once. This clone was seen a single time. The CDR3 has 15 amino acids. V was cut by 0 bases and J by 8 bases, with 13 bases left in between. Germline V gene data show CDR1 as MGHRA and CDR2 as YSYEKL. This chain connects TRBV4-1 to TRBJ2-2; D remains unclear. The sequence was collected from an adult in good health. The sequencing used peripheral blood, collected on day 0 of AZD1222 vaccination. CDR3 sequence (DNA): TGCGCCAGCAGCCAAGATTCGGTGGACGTAGGGGAGCTGTTTTTT. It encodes CASSQDSVDVGELFF.